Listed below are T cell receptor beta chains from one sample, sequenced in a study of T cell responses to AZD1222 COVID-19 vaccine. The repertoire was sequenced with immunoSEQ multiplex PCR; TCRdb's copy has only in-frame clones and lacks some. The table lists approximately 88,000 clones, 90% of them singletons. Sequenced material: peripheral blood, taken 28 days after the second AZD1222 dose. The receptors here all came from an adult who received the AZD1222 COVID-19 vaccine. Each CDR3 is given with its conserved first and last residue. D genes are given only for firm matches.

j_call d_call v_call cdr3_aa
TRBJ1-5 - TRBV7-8 CASSLWTEDQPQHF
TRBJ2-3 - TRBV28 CASSLPSTDTQYF
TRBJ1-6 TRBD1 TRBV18 CASSRTGENSPLHF
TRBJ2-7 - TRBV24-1 CATSEGPMGLSPYEQYF
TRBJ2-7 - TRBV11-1 CASSPRGQGRTYEQYF
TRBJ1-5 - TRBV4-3 CASSQDFLQGRSGSGQPQHF
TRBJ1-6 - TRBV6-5 CASSWGTENSPLHF
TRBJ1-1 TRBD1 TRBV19 CASKDRVLPNTEAFF
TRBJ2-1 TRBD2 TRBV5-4 CASSLTSGSYNEQFF
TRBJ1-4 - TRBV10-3 CAISGDPSRGEKLFF
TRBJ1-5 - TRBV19 CASSIDRGVAQPQHF
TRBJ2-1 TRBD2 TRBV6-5 CASSSSGGSYNEQFF
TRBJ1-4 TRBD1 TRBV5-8 CASSGRTGSNEKLFF
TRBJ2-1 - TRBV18 CASSPSVYEQFF
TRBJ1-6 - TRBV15 CATSRLYNSPLHF
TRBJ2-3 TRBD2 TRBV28 CASSFSRTSGVDTQYF
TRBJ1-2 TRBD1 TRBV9 CASGRTGVPSYGYTF
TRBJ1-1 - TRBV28 CASSRGRGMNTEAFF
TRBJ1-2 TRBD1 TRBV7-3 CASSMTGDGGYTF
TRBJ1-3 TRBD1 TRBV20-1 CSASWTGGSLTGNTIYF
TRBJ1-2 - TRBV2 CASSEDRDYGYTF
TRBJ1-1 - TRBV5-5 CASSQQGRDTEAFF
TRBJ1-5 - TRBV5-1 CASSLDSPGQPQHF
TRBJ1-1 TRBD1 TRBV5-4 CASSLGTGIRTEAFF
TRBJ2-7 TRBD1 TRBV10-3 CAIASGQGPYEQYF
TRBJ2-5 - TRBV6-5 CASSYSSWGIQETQYF
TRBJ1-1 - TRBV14 CASSKIIPELTEAFF
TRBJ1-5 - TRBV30 CAWSSPGYSNQPQHF
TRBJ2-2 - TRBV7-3 CASSSYGGAGELFF
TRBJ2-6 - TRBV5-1 CASSRVSGANVLTF
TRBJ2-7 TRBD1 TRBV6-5 CASRPPTGGREQYF
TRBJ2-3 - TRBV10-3 CAISEGTPDTQYF
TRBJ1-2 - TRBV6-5 CASSYNLEAVGGYTF
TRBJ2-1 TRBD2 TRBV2 CASRGGTVYNEQFF
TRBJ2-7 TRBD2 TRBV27 CASSFLQTSGGAYEQYF
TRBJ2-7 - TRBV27 CASSSPPYEQYF
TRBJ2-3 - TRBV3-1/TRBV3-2 CASSQGGLASTDTQYF
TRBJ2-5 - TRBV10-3 CAIRQGTETQYF
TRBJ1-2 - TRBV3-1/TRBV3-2 CASSQDTGHYGYTF
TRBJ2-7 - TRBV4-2 CASSQPGRGDNEQYF
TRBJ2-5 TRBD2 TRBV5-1 CASSLGPSGGAETQYF
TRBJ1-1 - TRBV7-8 CASSLGPGGGDTEAFF